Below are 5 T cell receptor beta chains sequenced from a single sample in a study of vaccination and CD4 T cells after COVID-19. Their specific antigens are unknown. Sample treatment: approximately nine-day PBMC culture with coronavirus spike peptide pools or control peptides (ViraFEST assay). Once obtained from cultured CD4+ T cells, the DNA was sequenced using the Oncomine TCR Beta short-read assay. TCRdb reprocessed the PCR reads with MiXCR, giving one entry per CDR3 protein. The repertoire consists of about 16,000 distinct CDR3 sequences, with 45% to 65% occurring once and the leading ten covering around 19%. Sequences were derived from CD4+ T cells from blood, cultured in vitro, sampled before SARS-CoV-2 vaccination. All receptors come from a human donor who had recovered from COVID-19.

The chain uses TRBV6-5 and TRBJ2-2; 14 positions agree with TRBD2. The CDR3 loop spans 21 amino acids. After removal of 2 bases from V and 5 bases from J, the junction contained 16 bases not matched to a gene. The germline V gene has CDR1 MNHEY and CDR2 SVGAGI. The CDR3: CASSYPGLAGVGQKWTGELFF. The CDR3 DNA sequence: TGTGCCAGCAGTTACCCGGGACTAGCGGGAGTGGGGCAGAAGTGGACCGGGGAGCTGTTTTTT.

CDR3 in DNA: TGCGCCAGCATTGCAGGCGGCCAAGAGACCCAGTACTTC. Translation: CASIAGGQETQYF. This chain joins TRBV23-1 and TRBJ2-5; D unresolved. TRBV23-1 is marked as an open reading frame, function uncertain. This CDR3 comprises 13 residues. Trimming left V 7 bases short and J 1 base short, with 10 bases between.

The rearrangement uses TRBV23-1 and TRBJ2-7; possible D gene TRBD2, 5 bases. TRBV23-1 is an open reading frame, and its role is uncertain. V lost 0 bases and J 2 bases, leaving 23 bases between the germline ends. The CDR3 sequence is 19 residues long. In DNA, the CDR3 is TGCGCCAGCAGTCAATCGGGTGTCGCCGCAGTCAGCGGAACCTACGAGCAGTACTTC. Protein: CASSQSGVAAVSGTYEQYF.

The DNA for the CDR3 is TGTGCCAGCAGCCCCCCGGGTCGGTATGGCTACACCTTC. Translation: CASSPPGRYGYTF. The chain combines TRBV7-2 with TRBJ1-2, with D uncertain. The germline V and J ends were trimmed by 5 bases and 5 bases, with 12 bases remaining between them. Germline lookup yields CDR1 SGHTA and CDR2 FQGNSA. CDR3 length: 13 amino acids.

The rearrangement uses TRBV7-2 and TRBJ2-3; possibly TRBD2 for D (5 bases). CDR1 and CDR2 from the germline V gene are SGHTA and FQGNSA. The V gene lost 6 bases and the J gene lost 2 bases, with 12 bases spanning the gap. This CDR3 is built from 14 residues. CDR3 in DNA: TGTGCCAGCAGGGAGGCCGTAGTCACAGATACGCAGTATTTT. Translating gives CASREAVVTDTQYF.